This is a list of T cell receptor beta chains from one sample in a study of T cell responses to AZD1222 COVID-19 vaccine. Measured with immunoSEQ multiplex PCR; TCRdb has only the in-frame clones, and not every one. The data contain some 180,000 clones, 85% to 90% of them seen just once; the ten biggest clones take up roughly 6%. The sample in question was peripheral blood, obtained on day 0 of AZD1222 vaccination. The receptors stem from an adult in good health. Both conserved end residues are part of each CDR3. D genes are given only for firm matches. Size is stated for part of the rows, as once, few or many counts, or as a class when the clone is expanded.

-	-	TRBV14	TRBJ2-5	TGTGCCAGCAGCCACCGGCAGGCACTGGGGAGAGAGACCCAGTACTTC	CASSHRQALGRETQYF
-	-	TRBV28	TRBJ1-4	TGTGCCAGCAGTTTCCGGGAAAAACTGTTTTTT	CASSFREKLFF
-	once	TRBV6-1	TRBJ1-1	TGTGCCAGCAGTGAACATTATTCGAACACTGAAGCTTTCTTT	CASSEHYSNTEAFF
-	-	TRBV6-2/TRBV6-3	TRBJ1-2	TGTGCCAGCAGCAACGGGGGGCTTGAGGACTATGGCTACACCTTC	CASSNGGLEDYGYTF
-	-	TRBV11-1	TRBJ2-5	TGTGCCAGCAGCTTCAGGCTGAGGGATGAGACCCAGTACTTC	CASSFRLRDETQYF
TRBD1	once	TRBV2	TRBJ1-5	TGTGCCAGCAGTGAAAACAGGGGTCGGGAGCCCCAGCATTTT	CASSENRGREPQHF
-	-	TRBV3-1/TRBV3-2	TRBJ2-7	TGTGCCAGCAGCCACGCTAGCGCCCACGAGCAGTACTTC	CASSHASAHEQYF
-	-	TRBV18	TRBJ1-1	TGTGCCAGCTCACCACCCCTAAGCTTGAACACTGAAGCTTTCTTT	CASSPPLSLNTEAFF
TRBD2	few	TRBV2	TRBJ2-7	TGTGCCAGCAGTGAAAGGGCTAGCGGTCCCTACGAGCAGTACTTC	CASSERASGPYEQYF
-	-	TRBV27	TRBJ1-1	TGTGCCAGCAGTTTAGGGTTAGTGAACACTGAAGCTTTCTTT	CASSLGLVNTEAFF
TRBD1	-	TRBV19	TRBJ2-2	TGTGCCAGTAGGGTTCAGGGGGCGCGGGGCACCGGGGAGCTGTTTTTT	CASRVQGARGTGELFF
TRBD1	-	TRBV24-1	TRBJ1-5	TGTGCCACCAGTGATATTGGACAGGGGAGTCAGCCCCAGCATTTT	CATSDIGQGSQPQHF
-	-	TRBV19	TRBJ1-5	TGTGCCAGTAGGTCGGGAGGGATTAGCAATCAGCCCCAGCATTTT	CASRSGGISNQPQHF
TRBD2	-	TRBV5-6	TRBJ2-1	TGTGCCAGCAGCTTGCGGGGACTAGTATTCCGAAGCTCCTACAATGAGCAGTTCTTC	CASSLRGLVFRSSYNEQFF
-	few	TRBV18	TRBJ1-6	TGTGCCAGCTCACCAGAAACGAACAGGGTAGGAGGATCACCCCTCCACTTT	CASSPETNRVGGSPLHF
TRBD2	once	TRBV6-5	TRBJ2-3	TGTGCCAGCAGTCTAGCGGGGGGCACAGATACGCAGTATTTT	CASSLAGGTDTQYF
-	few	TRBV4-1	TRBJ1-6	TGCGCCAGCAGCCAATTCCCAAGGGCGGCTAATTCACCCCTCCACTTT	CASSQFPRAANSPLHF
-	-	TRBV21-1	TRBJ2-7	TGTGCCAGCAGCAAACGACTAGCTCCTCGGTCCTACGAGCAGTACTTC	CASSKRLAPRSYEQYF
TRBD2	-	TRBV11-2	TRBJ2-2	TGTGCCAGCAGAACTCTAGCGGGCGGAGCAGGTCCCGGGGAGCTGTTTTTT	CASRTLAGGAGPGELFF
-	-	TRBV5-8	TRBJ2-7	TGTGCCAGCAGCTTGGTTCGGTACGAGCAGTACTTC	CASSLVRYEQYF
-	-	TRBV28	TRBJ1-4	TGTGCCAGCAGTTTATTATGGGGAGGGTTGGGAAGCGAAAAACTGTTTTTT	CASSLLWGGLGSEKLFF
-	few	TRBV4-3	TRBJ1-1	TGCGCCTCGGGGTGGACGGTGAACACTGAAGCTTTCTTT	CASGWTVNTEAFF
-	-	TRBV11-2	TRBJ2-1	TGTGCCAGCAGCTCAATAGTTGTCCATGAGCAGTTCTTC	CASSSIVVHEQFF
TRBD2	-	TRBV3-1/TRBV3-2	TRBJ2-7	TGTGCCAGCAGCCTCCATAGCGGGAGGGCCGTGGAGCAGTACTTC	CASSLHSGRAVEQYF
TRBD2	-	TRBV7-6	TRBJ2-2	TGTGCCAGCAGCTTTAGCGGGGGGGACACCGGGGAGCTGTTTTTT	CASSFSGGDTGELFF
-	-	TRBV3-1/TRBV3-2	TRBJ1-6	TGTGCCAGCAGCCCCGAAGGCCAGGAGGCATTCAGGGGTTCACCCCTCCACTTT	CASSPEGQEAFRGSPLHF
-	-	TRBV6-5	TRBJ1-5	TGTGCCGCGGGGGGGGCAGGACAGCCCCAGCATTTT	CAAGGAGQPQHF
-	-	TRBV5-1	TRBJ2-2	TGCGCCAGCAGCTCGCGCCCGGGACAAGACACCGGGGAGCTGTTTTTT	CASSSRPGQDTGELFF
-	-	TRBV19	TRBJ1-6	TGTGCCAGTAGTATGGACAGTAGAAATTCACCCCTCCACTTT	CASSMDSRNSPLHF
-	-	TRBV19	TRBJ2-4	TGTGCCAACGTTAAAGGGACCGTGGCGAAAAACATTCAGTACTTC	CANVKGTVAKNIQYF
TRBD2	-	TRBV18	TRBJ2-7	TGTGCCAGCTCACAGGGACTAGCGGAAGGCTACGAGCAGTACTTC	CASSQGLAEGYEQYF
TRBD1	-	TRBV18	TRBJ2-7	TGTGCCAGCTCACCACCATATGGGGACAGGGGTTCGTACGAGCAGTACTTC	CASSPPYGDRGSYEQYF
-	few	TRBV7-2	TRBJ1-2	TGTGCCAGCAGCCCTCGGACAGACTATGGCTACACCTTC	CASSPRTDYGYTF
-	-	TRBV7-2	TRBJ1-5	TGTGCCAGCAGCTTGGACAGTTCCCGGATTTCGCCCCAGCATTTT	CASSLDSSRISPQHF
-	-	TRBV24-1	TRBJ1-5	TGTGCCACCAGTGGAGTCAGAGGAGAACAGCCCCAGCATTTT	CATSGVRGEQPQHF
-	-	TRBV30	TRBJ1-5	TGTGCCTGGAGTGTACTGGAGGACAATCAGCCCCAGCATTTT	CAWSVLEDNQPQHF
-	-	TRBV19	TRBJ2-1	TGTGCCAGAAACCGGGACGTTGGATACAATGAGCAGTTCTTC	CARNRDVGYNEQFF
-	-	TRBV2	TRBJ2-2	TGTGCCAGCAGGGGGTCATCGGGGGGCCACACCGGGGAGCTGTTTTTT	CASRGSSGGHTGELFF
TRBD1	-	TRBV7-9	TRBJ1-4	TGTGCCAGCACCCCGACAGGGGATAATGAAAAACTGTTTTTT	CASTPTGDNEKLFF
-	once	TRBV7-6	TRBJ1-5	TGTGCCAGCAGCTTTAGTAGCAATCAGCCCCAGCATTTT	CASSFSSNQPQHF
TRBD1	few	TRBV6-5	TRBJ2-7	TGTGCCAGCAGTTACGGGGGACAGGGGGCGTCCGAGCAGTACTTC	CASSYGGQGASEQYF
-	-	TRBV6-5	TRBJ2-5	TGTGCCAGCAGGAGGGGTAGTCTGGAGACCCAGTACTTC	CASRRGSLETQYF
-	-	TRBV7-2	TRBJ1-5	TGTGCCAGCAGCTTAAATTCGGGTTACAATCAGCCCCAGCATTTT	CASSLNSGYNQPQHF
-	-	TRBV7-2	TRBJ1-5	TGTGCCAGCAGCCTCGACAGGAATAGCAATCAGCCCCAGCATTTT	CASSLDRNSNQPQHF
TRBD1	-	TRBV6-5	TRBJ2-7	TGTGCCAGCAGTTACTCGCCAGGGGGTACCTACGAGCAGTACTTC	CASSYSPGGTYEQYF
TRBD1	-	TRBV28	TRBJ2-1	TGTGCCAGCAGTTCACCGGGACAGAGCCTCAATGAGCAGTTCTTC	CASSSPGQSLNEQFF
-	-	TRBV5-8	TRBJ1-4	TGTGCCAGCAGCTTGGGGACGGGCAGTAATGAAAAACTGTTTTTT	CASSLGTGSNEKLFF
-	-	TRBV6-2/TRBV6-3	TRBJ1-5	TGTGCCAGCAGTTACGGCAGGGGCGGCGGTAGCAATCAGCCCCAGCATTTT	CASSYGRGGGSNQPQHF